This T cell receptor beta chain originates from a study of T cells in Graves' hyperthyroidism and ophthalmopathy. Amplification targeted TCR beta CDR3 regions from RNA transcripts. Primed by the HTBI set, a first-round RT-PCR was run on the TCR CDR3. TCRdb re-derived calls from the multiplex PCR reads in MiXCR, one entry per CDR3 protein. The table lists about 590,000 distinct CDR3 sequences, roughly 14% of them singletons. For Graves' hyperthyroidism to be stable, ophthalmopathy could not progress within 18 months. These patients, aged 18 to 65, had recently diagnosed hyperthyroidism lasting under 2 months. Trimming cost V 6 bases and J 4 bases; bases outside gene matches: 6. CDR3 length: 15 residues. Germline CDR1 is MNHEY and CDR2 is SMNVEV (reference sequence).

The receptor was derived from a young woman with Graves' hyperthyroidism. Specimen: blood. The rearrangement uses TRBV27 and TRBJ2-7; 13 nucleotides align to TRBD2. CDR3 sequence: CASRKGGLAGYEQYF. The CDR3 DNA reads TGTGCCAGCAGAAAAGGGGGACTAGCGGGATACGAGCAGTACTTC.